Listed below are T cell receptor beta chains from one sample, sequenced in a study of technical replicates of blood from a handful of donors. Measured with immunoSEQ multiplex PCR; TCRdb has only the in-frame clones, and not every one. The sample includes more than 90,000 clones, nearly 97% of them seen just once. The sample comprised T cells isolated from PBMCs. Source of these receptors: a human donor in good health. Both conserved end residues are part of each CDR3. The order of the fields is clone size, D gene, V gene, J gene, CDR3 DNA, CDR3 protein. The D gene is left open where the match is weak. Where a row states a size, it is once, few, many or the class of an expanded clone; other rows omit it.

abundance: NA
d_gene: TRBD2
v_gene: TRBV19
j_gene: TRBJ2-7
CDR3nt: TGTGCCAGTGGACTAGCGGGAGGTCTGTACGAGCAGTACTTC
CDR3aa: CASGLAGGLYEQYF

abundance: NA
d_gene: NA
v_gene: TRBV9
j_gene: TRBJ2-3
CDR3nt: TGTGCCAGCAGCGTAGGAATAGCCAGGGGAGATACGCAGTATTTT
CDR3aa: CASSVGIARGDTQYF

abundance: NA
d_gene: NA
v_gene: TRBV2
j_gene: TRBJ2-1
CDR3nt: TGTGCCAGCAGTTCTCAACAGGGGGGGTACAATGAGCAGTTCTTC
CDR3aa: CASSSQQGGYNEQFF

abundance: NA
d_gene: TRBD1
v_gene: TRBV27
j_gene: TRBJ1-1
CDR3nt: TGTGCCAGCAGTTCTCCGGGACAGGGCTTCCCTGAAGCTTTCTTT
CDR3aa: CASSSPGQGFPEAFF

abundance: NA
d_gene: NA
v_gene: TRBV5-1
j_gene: TRBJ2-1
CDR3nt: TGCGCCAGCAGTCCCAGCTCCTACAATGAGCAGTTCTTC
CDR3aa: CASSPSSYNEQFF

abundance: once
d_gene: TRBD1
v_gene: TRBV28
j_gene: TRBJ1-5
CDR3nt: TGTGCCAGCAGTTTGGGGGACAGGGGCAATCAGCCCCAGCATTTT
CDR3aa: CASSLGDRGNQPQHF

abundance: NA
d_gene: NA
v_gene: TRBV28
j_gene: TRBJ2-3
CDR3nt: TGTGCCAGCAGTCCACGAGGAAGCGGCACAGATACGCAGTATTTT
CDR3aa: CASSPRGSGTDTQYF

abundance: NA
d_gene: NA
v_gene: TRBV18
j_gene: TRBJ1-1
CDR3nt: TGTGCCAGCTCGCGGGACCGCCTGAACACTGAAGCTTTCTTT
CDR3aa: CASSRDRLNTEAFF

abundance: NA
d_gene: NA
v_gene: TRBV4-1
j_gene: TRBJ1-1
CDR3nt: TGCGCCAGCAGCCCCGGGACACTGAACACTGAAGCTTTCTTT
CDR3aa: CASSPGTLNTEAFF

abundance: NA
d_gene: TRBD2
v_gene: TRBV6-4
j_gene: TRBJ2-1
CDR3nt: TGTGCCAGCAGTGATTATAGCGGGAGCAGCAATGAGCAGTTCTTC
CDR3aa: CASSDYSGSSNEQFF

abundance: NA
d_gene: NA
v_gene: TRBV7-2
j_gene: TRBJ2-1
CDR3nt: TGTGCCAGCAGCTTAGTCGCGGGTCCGGGCAATGAGCAGTTCTTC
CDR3aa: CASSLVAGPGNEQFF

abundance: NA
d_gene: TRBD1
v_gene: TRBV28
j_gene: TRBJ1-2
CDR3nt: TGTGCCAGCAGTTTGCCAGGGGGTTTCTATGGCTACACCTTC
CDR3aa: CASSLPGGFYGYTF

abundance: NA
d_gene: TRBD1
v_gene: TRBV5-4
j_gene: TRBJ1-1
CDR3nt: TGTGCCAGCAGCAGGACAGGGACTTCGGTGGGGGCTTTCTTT
CDR3aa: CASSRTGTSVGAFF

abundance: NA
d_gene: TRBD1
v_gene: TRBV15
j_gene: TRBJ2-7
CDR3nt: TGTGCCACCAGCAGTGGGACAGTTCCTATCTACGAGCAGTACTTC
CDR3aa: CATSSGTVPIYEQYF

abundance: NA
d_gene: NA
v_gene: TRBV7-8
j_gene: TRBJ2-5
CDR3nt: TGTGCCAGCACCCAGGGGCCAGCAGCCGCCGGGGTTTTAAAGACCCAGTACTTC
CDR3aa: CASTQGPAAAGVLKTQYF

abundance: NA
d_gene: TRBD1
v_gene: TRBV27
j_gene: TRBJ2-5
CDR3nt: TGTGCCAGCAGTCTAACCCTATCGGGACAGGGAAAAGAGACCCAGTACTTC
CDR3aa: CASSLTLSGQGKETQYF

abundance: NA
d_gene: TRBD2
v_gene: TRBV4-1
j_gene: TRBJ2-2
CDR3nt: TGCGCCAGCAGCCACCCTAGCGGGAGGGCCGGGACCGGGGAGCTGTTTTTT
CDR3aa: CASSHPSGRAGTGELFF

abundance: NA
d_gene: TRBD1
v_gene: TRBV10-1
j_gene: TRBJ2-7
CDR3nt: TGCGCCAGCAGCGACGGACAGGGTTTTTACGAGCAGTACTTC
CDR3aa: CASSDGQGFYEQYF

abundance: NA
d_gene: TRBD2
v_gene: TRBV5-1
j_gene: TRBJ2-7
CDR3nt: TGCGCCAGCAGCTTTCAAGCGGGGGACTACGAGCAGTACTTC
CDR3aa: CASSFQAGDYEQYF

abundance: NA
d_gene: TRBD1
v_gene: TRBV11-3
j_gene: TRBJ2-5
CDR3nt: TGTGCCAGCAGCCAAGTAAGGGGACAGGAGACCCAGTACTTC
CDR3aa: CASSQVRGQETQYF

abundance: once
d_gene: TRBD1
v_gene: TRBV4-2
j_gene: TRBJ1-6
CDR3nt: TGTGCCAGCAGCCAAGGCAGGGGGTGGTCTTTGAATTCACCCCTCCACTTT
CDR3aa: CASSQGRGWSLNSPLHF

abundance: NA
d_gene: TRBD1
v_gene: TRBV28
j_gene: TRBJ2-5
CDR3nt: TGTGCCAGCACCACGGGACAGCAAGAGACCCAGTACTTC
CDR3aa: CASTTGQQETQYF

abundance: NA
d_gene: TRBD1
v_gene: TRBV5-6
j_gene: TRBJ1-1
CDR3nt: TGTGCCAGCAGCTTGTTGGGACAGGGGGCAAACTGGGAAGCTTTCTTT
CDR3aa: CASSLLGQGANWEAFF

abundance: NA
d_gene: NA
v_gene: TRBV5-1
j_gene: TRBJ1-2
CDR3nt: TGCGCCAGCAGCTTGCGGGGGGGGTCGGACTATGGCTACACCTTC
CDR3aa: CASSLRGGSDYGYTF

abundance: NA
d_gene: NA
v_gene: TRBV7-3
j_gene: TRBJ2-3
CDR3nt: TGTGCCAGCAGCTTAAACGCTAACACAGATACGCAGTATTTT
CDR3aa: CASSLNANTDTQYF

abundance: NA
d_gene: NA
v_gene: TRBV7-2
j_gene: TRBJ2-3
CDR3nt: TGTGCCAGCAGCTTAGTGGGACTCTACACAGATACGCAGTATTTT
CDR3aa: CASSLVGLYTDTQYF

abundance: NA
d_gene: NA
v_gene: TRBV5-4
j_gene: TRBJ2-4
CDR3nt: TGTGCCAGCAGCTTGGCGGGGGACGCCAAAAACATTCAGTACTTC
CDR3aa: CASSLAGDAKNIQYF